These T cell receptor beta chains were read from a single sample in a study of blood T cell repertoires in COVID-19. Repertoires were generated with immunoSEQ multiplex PCR, while TCRdb's copy carries only in-frame clones and drops some. This table holds 250,000 to 300,000 clones, 70% to 90% found once. Sequencing was performed on peripheral blood. These receptors were obtained from a man between 18 and 29 years old with active or convalescent COVID-19. Both conserved end residues are part of each CDR3. The D gene is left open where the match is weak. Some rows have no size entry. The others give once, few or many, or a class for an expanded clone.

NA | TRBJ2-4 | TRBV11-3 | TRBD2 | TGTGCCAGTGGGGGTTACGGGAGGGCCAACATTCAGTACTTC | CASGGYGRANIQYF
NA | TRBJ1-1 | TRBV5-6 | NA | TGTGCCAGCAGCTCAAACGGGGGGGCTGGCACTGAAGCTTTCTTT | CASSSNGGAGTEAFF
few | TRBJ1-4 | TRBV5-1 | NA | TGCGCCAGCAGCTCCGCGTTAGGGAGAACTAATGAAAAACTGTTTTTT | CASSSALGRTNEKLFF
NA | TRBJ2-7 | TRBV7-9 | NA | TGTGCCAGCAGCTCCACCGGGACGACAACAGGGCAGGTGGGCTACGAGCAGTACTTC | CASSSTGTTTGQVGYEQYF
few | TRBJ2-5 | TRBV5-4 | NA | TGTGCCAGCAGCTTTCTGGGCGCGGGGGCTGAGACCCAGTACTTC | CASSFLGAGAETQYF
once | TRBJ1-3 | TRBV7-9 | TRBD1 | TGTGCCAGCAGCCATGGACAGGGGGCGGGAAACACCATATATTTT | CASSHGQGAGNTIYF
NA | TRBJ1-2 | TRBV3-1/TRBV3-2 | NA | TGTGCCAGCAGCCAAGAATTATCGACAGCCTATAACTATGGCTACACCTTC | CASSQELSTAYNYGYTF
NA | TRBJ2-3 | TRBV4-2 | NA | TGTGCCAGCAGCCAAGATCAGGCCTCAGGGGGGGATACGCAGTATTTT | CASSQDQASGGDTQYF
NA | TRBJ2-2 | TRBV27 | NA | TGTGCCAGCAGGGGGGCTAGTTGGGGCACCGGGGAGCTGTTTTTT | CASRGASWGTGELFF
once | TRBJ1-5 | TRBV28 | NA | TGTGCCAGCAGTTCTTATCAGCCCCAGCATTTT | CASSSYQPQHF
NA | TRBJ2-1 | TRBV27 | NA | TGTGCCAGCAGTCCTATTATTCGCTCCTACAATGAGCAGTTCTTC | CASSPIIRSYNEQFF
NA | TRBJ2-1 | TRBV2 | NA | TGTGCCAGCAGTGTGAAGCCAGGTCCGTACAATGAGCAGTTCTTC | CASSVKPGPYNEQFF
NA | TRBJ1-1 | TRBV15 | NA | TGTGCCACCAAGGCAGGCAGGTCTCCTCTGAACACTGAAGCTTTCTTT | CATKAGRSPLNTEAFF
NA | TRBJ2-7 | TRBV30 | NA | TGTGCCTGGACCGAAGGCCGCCCACAGGGTAGGTCCTACGAGCAGTACTTC | CAWTEGRPQGRSYEQYF
NA | TRBJ1-1 | TRBV3-1/TRBV3-2 | TRBD1 | TGTGCCAGCAGCCAGACCGGGACAGGGGAAGCTTTCTTT | CASSQTGTGEAFF
NA | TRBJ2-2 | TRBV27 | TRBD1 | TGTGCCTGCGGGACAGGGGACCATAATGGCGGGGAGCTGTTTTTT | CACGTGDHNGGELFF
NA | TRBJ2-7 | TRBV5-4 | TRBD2 | TGTGCCAGCAGCTTGTGGCGGGGGTCCCAATACGAGCAGTACTTC | CASSLWRGSQYEQYF
NA | TRBJ1-1 | TRBV6-5 | TRBD1 | TGTGCCAGCAGTTACTCGACAGGGTTTGAAGCTTTCTTT | CASSYSTGFEAFF
NA | TRBJ1-1 | TRBV5-4 | NA | TGTGCCAGCAGCGAGATTTCCACTGAAGCTTTCTTT | CASSEISTEAFF
NA | TRBJ2-3 | TRBV2 | TRBD2 | TGTGCCAGCTTTACTAGCGGATATAGCACAGATACGCAGTATTTT | CASFTSGYSTDTQYF
NA | TRBJ2-7 | TRBV5-1 | TRBD2 | TGCGCCAGCAGCCGCGGGTTGACTAGCGGGAGCGACGAGCAGTACTTC | CASSRGLTSGSDEQYF
NA | TRBJ2-7 | TRBV6-6 | TRBD1 | TGTGCCAGCGGCCGGGAACAGGGGCCCCATTACGAGCAGTACTTC | CASGREQGPHYEQYF
NA | TRBJ2-7 | TRBV9 | TRBD2 | TGTGCCAGCAGCCCGTTAGGACTAGCGGGAGGGGACGAGCAGTACTTC | CASSPLGLAGGDEQYF
NA | TRBJ2-1 | TRBV6-2/TRBV6-3 | NA | TGTGCCAGCAGCCTCGGGACTCTAACTTACAATGAGCAGTTCTTC | CASSLGTLTYNEQFF
NA | TRBJ1-4 | TRBV19 | TRBD1 | TGTGCCAGTAGTACGGACAGGGGTGATGAAAAACTGTTTTTT | CASSTDRGDEKLFF
NA | TRBJ2-3 | TRBV9 | TRBD2 | TGTGCCAGCAGCATGGGACTAGTATCAGATACGCAGTATTTT | CASSMGLVSDTQYF
NA | TRBJ1-2 | TRBV9 | NA | TGTGCCAGCAGCGTAGGGCAGCGGGACTATGGCTACACCTTC | CASSVGQRDYGYTF
NA | TRBJ2-1 | TRBV11-3 | NA | TGTGCCAGCAGCTTATGGGGAGCCAATGAGCAGTTCTTC | CASSLWGANEQFF
NA | TRBJ2-7 | TRBV7-9 | TRBD1 | TGTGCCAGCAGATCGTCTACAGGGGGTAAGCAGTACTTC | CASRSSTGGKQYF
once | TRBJ2-5 | TRBV6-5 | TRBD1 | TGTGCCAGCAGCCTAATTACAGGGGCCGAGACCCAGTACTTC | CASSLITGAETQYF
once | TRBJ2-3 | TRBV11-2 | TRBD2 | TGTGCCAGCAGAAGACCGGGACTAGCGGACCCAGATACGCAGTATTTT | CASRRPGLADPDTQYF
few | TRBJ2-7 | TRBV2 | NA | TGTGCCAGCAGCGACAGACCCGACTACGAGCAGTACTTC | CASSDRPDYEQYF
NA | TRBJ2-7 | TRBV5-6 | NA | TGTGCCAGCAGCTATCGAGGAGGTTTAGGACGGGCTAACGAGCAGTACTTC | CASSYRGGLGRANEQYF
NA | TRBJ2-1 | TRBV7-2 | NA | TGTGCCAGCAGCTATAGGGGCTCCTACAATGAGCAGTTCTTC | CASSYRGSYNEQFF
NA | TRBJ2-2 | TRBV2 | TRBD2 | TGTGCCAGCAGCGATCCGAGCGGGGGTGGCACCGGGGAGCTGTTTTTT | CASSDPSGGGTGELFF
NA | TRBJ2-1 | TRBV7-9 | NA | TGTGCCAGCAGCTTGGACACACCGGAGGGGAATGAGCAGTTCTTC | CASSLDTPEGNEQFF
few | TRBJ1-2 | TRBV2 | NA | TGTGCCAGCAGTGATATCCTTTCCTATGGCTACACCTTC | CASSDILSYGYTF
NA | TRBJ2-7 | TRBV5-1 | NA | TGCGCCAGCAGCTTGGTACAGTACGAGCAGTACTTC | CASSLVQYEQYF
NA | TRBJ1-4 | TRBV5-1 | TRBD1 | TGCGCCAGCAGCCCGTTCGGGACAGGGAATGAAAAACTGTTTTTT | CASSPFGTGNEKLFF
NA | TRBJ2-3 | TRBV6-5 | TRBD2 | TGTGCCAGCAGCCGGACTAGCGGGGGCACAGATACGCAGTATTTT | CASSRTSGGTDTQYF
NA | TRBJ2-7 | TRBV28 | NA | TGTGCCAGCAGCCCCCCCCCTAGGGCGGGGGCCACCTACGAGCAGTACTTC | CASSPPPRAGATYEQYF
NA | TRBJ2-1 | TRBV24-1 | NA | TGTGCCACCAGTGATTTGTCGGGACAAGGCAATGAGCAGTTCTTC | CATSDLSGQGNEQFF
NA | TRBJ1-2 | TRBV19 | NA | TGTGCCAGTAGTATATCGTTCTATGGCTACACCTTC | CASSISFYGYTF
few | TRBJ1-2 | TRBV27 | NA | TGTGCCAGCAGTTTTTCTTCCCTTGACATCTACACCTTC | CASSFSSLDIYTF
NA | TRBJ1-1 | TRBV4-1 | NA | TGCGCCAGCAGCCATAGAGACACTGAAGCTTTCTTT | CASSHRDTEAFF
few | TRBJ2-3 | TRBV5-1 | NA | TGCGCCAGCAGCTGGGGGCCGAGCACAGATACGCAGTATTTT | CASSWGPSTDTQYF
NA | TRBJ2-1 | TRBV28 | TRBD2 | TGTGCCAGCAGTTCTGAGCTAGCGGGATACAATGAGCAGTTCTTC | CASSSELAGYNEQFF
once | TRBJ2-3 | TRBV4-1 | NA | TGCGCCAGCAGCCCAACACGGGGGTCAGGAGATACGCAGTATTTT | CASSPTRGSGDTQYF
NA | TRBJ1-6 | TRBV13 | NA | TGTGCCAGCAGCTCTAACCGGGACTTCCATTCACCCCTCCACTTT | CASSSNRDFHSPLHF
NA | TRBJ2-4 | TRBV21-1 | NA | TGTGCCAGCAGCAATCGCGAAACGGGACAGAAAAACATTCAGTACTTC | CASSNRETGQKNIQYF
NA | TRBJ2-5 | TRBV5-6 | TRBD2 | TGTGCCAGCACCCCTAGCGGGGGGCTATATGGAGAGACCCAGTACTTC | CASTPSGGLYGETQYF
NA | TRBJ2-7 | TRBV27 | TRBD1 | TGTGCCAGCAGTTTATGGACAGGGGAAGCCTACGAGCAGTACTTC | CASSLWTGEAYEQYF
NA | TRBJ2-1 | TRBV7-9 | TRBD1 | TGTGCCACCCTAGGGACAGGGGAGAATGAGCAGTTCTTC | CATLGTGENEQFF
few | TRBJ1-5 | TRBV19 | TRBD1 | TGTGCCAGTAGTATAACAGGGGCCGGTCAGCCCCAGCATTTT | CASSITGAGQPQHF
NA | TRBJ1-4 | TRBV15 | NA | TGTGCCACCAGCAGAGGGGGGGTGGCTACTAATGAAAAACTGTTTTTT | CATSRGGVATNEKLFF
once | TRBJ2-7 | TRBV6-5 | TRBD1 | TGTGCCAGCACCTGGGGGGGACAGGGGTACGAGCAGTACTTC | CASTWGGQGYEQYF